Following are 19 T cell receptor beta chains from one sample sequenced in a study of TIL therapy for anti-PD-1-resistant metastatic lung cancer. The immunoSEQ assay was v3. Generated by immunoSEQ multiplex PCR, the TCRdb table keeps only in-frame clones and is missing some. The sample has roughly 50,000 clones, about two thirds seen once; the top ten hold less than 6.5%. Stated time point: pre-treatment sample, taken before nivolumab and TIL therapy. Pleural nodules or supraclavicular lymph nodes made up most of the excised metastases sampled. Sequenced here: tumor tissue, sampled at baseline. The receptor source for this set is a person aged 25-85 years with non-small cell lung cancer.

The CDR3 nucleotides read TGTGCCAGCAGTCCTACCCGACTCCAGGGTGACGAGCAGTACTTC. This translates into CASSPTRLQGDEQYF. The J gene is TRBJ2-7, the V gene TRBV27; D is perhaps TRBD1 (5 bases). This CDR3 has 15 residues. Germline V lookup: CDR1 MNHEY, CDR2 SMNVEV (reference sequence). V dropped 5 bases and J dropped 5 bases, with 19 bases sitting between them.

This sequence joins TRBV4-1 and TRBJ1-1; no clear D. The V end was cut by 4 bases, the J end by 1 base, with 10 bases between. The CDR3 extends over 14 amino acids. Germline-derived CDR1 and CDR2 are MGHRA and YSYEKL. CDR3 region: CASSRVGRNTEAFF. The CDR3 DNA is TGCGCCAGCAGCCGGGTTGGCAGGAACACTGAAGCTTTCTTT.

The chain combines TRBV19 with TRBJ1-2, with unresolved D. The germline CDR1 and CDR2 sequences are LNHDA and SQIVND (reference sequence). V was clipped by 5 bases and J by 4 bases, with 11 bases between them. This CDR3 region has 13 residues. CDR3 protein: CASSPLDVYGYTF. The CDR3 DNA sequence: TGTGCCAGTAGTCCCTTGGACGTCTATGGCTACACCTTC.

The chain uses TRBV29-1 and TRBJ2-2; D is ambiguous. The CDR3 loop spans 13 amino acids. Trimming removed 3 bases from V and 5 bases from J, with 10 bases in between. Germline assignment: CDR1 SQVTM and CDR2 ANQGSEA. For the CDR3, the DNA is TGCAGCGTTGACTCTAGTTCGACCGGGGAGCTGTTTTTT. Its translation is CSVDSSSTGELFF.

This clone appeared once. The gene calls are TRBV29-1 and TRBJ2-2; D is perhaps TRBD1 or TRBD2 (5 bases each). Germline-derived CDR1 and CDR2 are SQVTM and ANQGSEA. Trimming stripped 3 bases from V and 6 bases from J, with 11 bases between. CDR3 length: 13 residues. The CDR3, as DNA: TGCAGCGTTGAGGAGGCAGGGCCCGGGGAGCTGTTTTTT. It codes for CSVEEAGPGELFF.

The chain joins TRBV11-2 to TRBJ2-5, with D perhaps matching TRBD1 or TRBD2 (5 bases each). Per the germline V gene, CDR1 is SGHAT and CDR2 is FQNNGV. CDR3 length: 15 residues. V was clipped by 0 bases and J by 1 base, with 9 bases between them. CDR3 sequence: CASSLEFGTQETQYF. The CDR3 DNA follows: TGTGCCAGCAGCTTAGAGTTCGGGACCCAAGAGACCCAGTACTTC.

This clone was detected a few times. The genes are TRBV9 and TRBJ1-1; D ambiguous. This CDR3 has 15 residues. The germline V gene has CDR1 SGDLS and CDR2 YYNGEE. The V gene lost 0 bases and the J gene lost 1 base, with 10 bases spanning the gap. CDR3 sequence: CASSVGTLGNTEAFF. In DNA, the CDR3 is TGTGCCAGCAGCGTAGGAACTTTAGGGAACACTGAAGCTTTCTTT.

This chain connects TRBV5-4 to TRBJ1-2; D gene ambiguous. The V gene's germline CDR1 is SGHNT and CDR2 YYREEE (reference sequence). Trimming cost V 0 bases and J 0 bases, with 9 bases left between them. The CDR3 runs to 15 residues. In DNA form, the CDR3 reads TGTGCCAGCAGCTTGGTGGCAGGTACTAACTATGGCTACACCTTC. Its protein is CASSLVAGTNYGYTF.

The V and J genes are TRBV7-3 and TRBJ2-6; tentatively, D is TRBD1 (6 bases). The germline V gene has CDR1 SGHTA and CDR2 FQGTGA. Trimming removed 5 bases from V and 0 bases from J, with 14 bases in between. CDR3 length: 17 amino acids. The CDR3 region has the DNA TGTGCCAGCAGCCCAGGACAGTCCCCCTCTGGGGCCAACGTCCTGACTTTC. It translates to CASSPGQSPSGANVLTF.

This clone was recorded a few times. The chain links TRBV28 to TRBJ1-2; D remains unclear. Germline V gene sequence: CDR1 MDHEN, CDR2 SYDVKM. The V end was cut by 9 bases, the J end by 2 bases, with 10 bases between. The CDR3 loop spans 12 amino acids. The CDR3, as DNA: TGTGCCAGTTCGACCGCCAACTATGGCTACACCTTC. It translates to CASSTANYGYTF.

This clone was detected only a few times. The V and J genes are TRBV6-5 and TRBJ1-1; no clear D gene. The germline V gene has CDR1 MNHEY and CDR2 SVGAGI. The CDR3 runs to 14 residues. V lost 0 bases to trimming and J lost 5 bases, with 10 bases between them. CDR3 protein: CASSYSLFPTEAFF. Here the CDR3 DNA reads TGTGCCAGCAGTTACTCGCTTTTTCCAACTGAAGCTTTCTTT.

This chain uses TRBV28 with TRBJ2-7; 9 nucleotides agree with TRBD2. Trimming at V came to 7 bases and at J to 4 bases, leaving 11 bases not matched to a gene. The CDR3 is 15 residues long. Germline CDR1 MDHEN, CDR2 SYDVKM. The chain's CDR3 is CASTILTSGGYEQYF. The CDR3 DNA is TGTGCCAGCACCATCTTGACTAGCGGAGGTTACGAGCAGTACTTC.

The chain joins TRBV6-4 to TRBJ2-5, with D perhaps matching TRBD2 (7 bases). Deletions cut 3 bases from V and 1 base from J, with 12 bases between. CDR1 MRHNA and CDR2 SNTAGT come from the germline V gene. The CDR3 extends over 15 amino acids. The CDR3 sequence: CASSEQGGGQETQYF. CDR3 bases: TGTGCCAGCAGTGAACAGGGCGGGGGCCAAGAGACCCAGTACTTC.

This sequence joins TRBV5-1 and TRBJ2-3, with no clear D. The V gene lost 2 bases and the J gene lost 4 bases, with 11 bases spanning the gap. Germline CDR1 and CDR2: SGHRS and YFSETQ. CDR3 length: 14 residues. As DNA, the CDR3 is TGCGCCAGCAGCTTAACGCAAACGGCAGATACGCAGTATTTT. Amino acid sequence: CASSLTQTADTQYF.

The V gene is TRBV5-1, the J gene TRBJ1-1, with D possibly being TRBD1 (6 bases). CDR3 length equals 13 residues. The ends were cut back, 3 bases at V and 1 base at J, with 7 bases in the middle. From germline, CDR1 is SGHRS and CDR2 YFSETQ. CDR3 region: CASSSGANTEAFF. The CDR3 nucleotides read TGCGCCAGCAGCTCGGGGGCGAACACTGAAGCTTTCTTT.

This clone was seen only a few times. The V call is TRBV7-9, the J call TRBJ1-2, with 9 bases lining up with TRBD1. V was pared by 5 bases and J by 3 bases, with 4 bases of the junction left unmatched. The germline CDR1 and CDR2 sequences are SEHNR and FQNEAQ (reference sequence). The CDR3 consists of 14 residues. The CDR3 is CASSPDRGDYGYTF. CDR3 coding DNA: TGTGCCAGCAGCCCCGACAGGGGGGACTATGGCTACACCTTC.

The chain carries TRBV10-3 and TRBJ2-7, with 8 bases fitting TRBD2. The V gene's germline CDR1 is ENHRY and CDR2 SYGVKD. Trimming removed 7 bases from V and 5 bases from J; junction bases left unmatched: 7. This CDR3 comprises 13 residues. CDR3 in DNA: TGTGCCATCAAAGAGCGGGAGATAGACGAGCAGTACTTC. This codes for CAIKEREIDEQYF.

CDR3 sequence (DNA): TGCGCCAGCAGCCAAGGTCGGGCTAGCACAGATACGCAGTATTTT. Protein sequence: CASSQGRASTDTQYF. The chain couples TRBV4-3 to TRBJ2-3; D unresolved. Germline values: CDR1 LGHNA, CDR2 YSLEER. The CDR3 loop spans 15 amino acids. V was shortened by 1 base and J by 0 bases, with 8 bases between the two germline ends.

The rearrangement joins TRBV5-1 to TRBJ1-1, with 8 bases identical to TRBD1. From germline, CDR1 is SGHRS and CDR2 YFSETQ. V was pared by 9 bases and J by 7 bases, with 8 bases of the junction left unmatched. This CDR3 contains 12 residues. The chain's CDR3 is CATRGRSSEAFF. Here the CDR3 DNA reads TGCGCCACCAGGGGGCGAAGTAGTGAAGCTTTCTTT.